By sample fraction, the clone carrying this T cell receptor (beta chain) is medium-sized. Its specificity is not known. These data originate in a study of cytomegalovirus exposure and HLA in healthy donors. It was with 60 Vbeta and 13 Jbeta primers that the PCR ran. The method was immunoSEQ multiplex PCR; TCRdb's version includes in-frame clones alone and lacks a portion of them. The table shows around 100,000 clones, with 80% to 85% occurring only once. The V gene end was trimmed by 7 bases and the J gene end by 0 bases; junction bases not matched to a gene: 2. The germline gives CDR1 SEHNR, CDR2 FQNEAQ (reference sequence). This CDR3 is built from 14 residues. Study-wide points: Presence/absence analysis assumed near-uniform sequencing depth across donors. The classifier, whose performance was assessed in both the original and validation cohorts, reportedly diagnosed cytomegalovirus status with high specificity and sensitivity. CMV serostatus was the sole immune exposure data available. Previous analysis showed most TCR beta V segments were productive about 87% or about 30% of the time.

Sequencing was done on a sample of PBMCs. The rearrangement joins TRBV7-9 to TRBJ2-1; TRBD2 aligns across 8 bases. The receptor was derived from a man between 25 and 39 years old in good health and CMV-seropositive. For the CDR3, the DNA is TGTGCCAGCAAAGGACTAGCCTCCTACAATGAGCAGTTCTTC. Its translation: CASKGLASYNEQFF.